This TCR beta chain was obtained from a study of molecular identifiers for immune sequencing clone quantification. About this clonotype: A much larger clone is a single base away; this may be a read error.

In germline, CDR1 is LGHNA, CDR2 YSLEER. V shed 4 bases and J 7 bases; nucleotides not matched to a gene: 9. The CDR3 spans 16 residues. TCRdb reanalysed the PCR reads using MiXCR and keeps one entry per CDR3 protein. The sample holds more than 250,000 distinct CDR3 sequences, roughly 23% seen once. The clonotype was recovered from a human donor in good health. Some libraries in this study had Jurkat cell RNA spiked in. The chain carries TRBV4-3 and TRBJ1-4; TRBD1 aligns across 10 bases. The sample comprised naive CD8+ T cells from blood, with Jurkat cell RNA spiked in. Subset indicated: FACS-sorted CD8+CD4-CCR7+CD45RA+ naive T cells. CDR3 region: CASSRDRGPLGEKLFF. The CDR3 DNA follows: TGCGCCAGCAGCCGGGACAGGGGCCCGCTCGGTGAAAAACTGTTTTTT.